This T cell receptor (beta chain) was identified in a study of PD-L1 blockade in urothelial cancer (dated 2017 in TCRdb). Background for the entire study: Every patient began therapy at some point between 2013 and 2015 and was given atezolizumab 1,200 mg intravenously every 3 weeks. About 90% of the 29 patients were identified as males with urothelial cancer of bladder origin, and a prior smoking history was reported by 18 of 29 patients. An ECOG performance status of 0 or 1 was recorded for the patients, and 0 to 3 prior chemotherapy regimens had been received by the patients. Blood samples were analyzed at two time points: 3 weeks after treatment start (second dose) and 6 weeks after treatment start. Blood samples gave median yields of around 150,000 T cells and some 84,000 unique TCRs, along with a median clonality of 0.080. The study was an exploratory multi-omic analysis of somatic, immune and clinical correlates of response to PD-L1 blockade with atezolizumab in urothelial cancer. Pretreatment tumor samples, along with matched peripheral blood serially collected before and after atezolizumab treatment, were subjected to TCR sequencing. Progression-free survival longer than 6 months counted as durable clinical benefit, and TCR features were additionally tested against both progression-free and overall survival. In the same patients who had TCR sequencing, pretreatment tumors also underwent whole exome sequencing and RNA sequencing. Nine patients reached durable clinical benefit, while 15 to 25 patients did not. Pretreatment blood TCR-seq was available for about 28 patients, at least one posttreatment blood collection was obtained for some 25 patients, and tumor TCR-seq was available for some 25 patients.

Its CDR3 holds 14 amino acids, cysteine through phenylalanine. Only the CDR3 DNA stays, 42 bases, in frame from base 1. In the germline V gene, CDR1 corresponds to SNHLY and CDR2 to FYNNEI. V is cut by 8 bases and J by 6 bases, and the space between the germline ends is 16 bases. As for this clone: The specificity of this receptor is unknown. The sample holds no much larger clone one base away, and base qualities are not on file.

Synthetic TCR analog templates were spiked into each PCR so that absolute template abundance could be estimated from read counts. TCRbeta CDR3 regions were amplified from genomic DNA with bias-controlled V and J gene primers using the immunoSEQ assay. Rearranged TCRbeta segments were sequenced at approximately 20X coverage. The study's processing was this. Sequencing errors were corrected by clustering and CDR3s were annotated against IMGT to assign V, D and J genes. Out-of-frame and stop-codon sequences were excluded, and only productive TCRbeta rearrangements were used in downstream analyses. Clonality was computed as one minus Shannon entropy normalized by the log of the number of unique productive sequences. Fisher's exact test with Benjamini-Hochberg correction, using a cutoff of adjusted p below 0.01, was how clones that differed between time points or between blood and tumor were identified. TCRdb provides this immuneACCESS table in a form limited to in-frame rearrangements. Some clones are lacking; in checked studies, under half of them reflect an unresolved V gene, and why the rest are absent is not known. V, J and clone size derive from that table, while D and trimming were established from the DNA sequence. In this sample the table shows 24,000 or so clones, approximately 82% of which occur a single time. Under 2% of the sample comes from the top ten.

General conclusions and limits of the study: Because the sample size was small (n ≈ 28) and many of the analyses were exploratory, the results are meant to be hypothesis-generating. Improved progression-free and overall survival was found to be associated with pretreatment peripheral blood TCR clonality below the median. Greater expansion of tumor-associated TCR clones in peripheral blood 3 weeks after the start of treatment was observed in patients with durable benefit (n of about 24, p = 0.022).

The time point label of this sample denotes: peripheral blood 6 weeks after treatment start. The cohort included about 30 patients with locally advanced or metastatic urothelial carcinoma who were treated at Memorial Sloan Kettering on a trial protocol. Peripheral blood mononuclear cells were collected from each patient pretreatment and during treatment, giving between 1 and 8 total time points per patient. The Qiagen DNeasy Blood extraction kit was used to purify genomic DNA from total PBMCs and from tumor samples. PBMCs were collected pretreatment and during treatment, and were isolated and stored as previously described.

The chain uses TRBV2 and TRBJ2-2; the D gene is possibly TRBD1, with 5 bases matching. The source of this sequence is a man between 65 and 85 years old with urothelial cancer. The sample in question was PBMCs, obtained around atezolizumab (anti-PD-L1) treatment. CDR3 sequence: CASLTVIEAGELFF. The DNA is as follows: TGTGCCAGCCTGACAGTAATTGAGGCCGGGGAGCTGTTTTTT.